Shown below are 30 T cell receptor beta chains from a single sample sequenced in a study of radiation and T cells in renal cell carcinoma. Some clones are missing from TCRdb's copy, which holds only in-frame ones; the method was immunoSEQ multiplex PCR. Of tens of thousands of clones listed, approximately 80% were seen once; the top ten hold around 42%. As to time point: baseline pretreatment blood. Specified treatment: 15 Gy SBRT to primary tumor, nephrectomy 4 weeks later. Material: blood, obtained from a patient whose treatment included radiotherapy and nephrectomy. These TCRs come from a man aged 60-69 years with renal cell carcinoma.

The DNA for the CDR3 is TGTGCCAGCAGTTACCTCTACGGCAGGGAGCAGTTCTTC. Amino acids: CASSYLYGREQFF. The chain has TRBV6-5 and TRBJ2-1; D call uncertain. The CDR3 runs 13 residues. Germline V gene lookup returns CDR1 MNHEY and CDR2 SVGAGI. V lost 2 bases and J lost 10, with 12 bases in between.

The gene calls are TRBV18 and TRBJ2-1; no clear D gene. The CDR3 has 15 residues. The V and J ends lost 0 bases and 7 bases respectively, with 13 bases between them. The germline V gene encodes CDR1 KGHSH and CDR2 LQKENI. CDR3 sequence reads: CASSPPLRFKNEQFF. The CDR3, as DNA: TGTGCCAGCTCACCACCGTTGAGATTTAAGAATGAGCAGTTCTTC.

The chain combines TRBV29-1 with TRBJ1-1; TRBD1 is a possible D gene (6 bases). Germline loops: CDR1 SQVTM, CDR2 ANQGSEA. This CDR3 spans 11 amino acids. Between the trimmed V and J ends, which lost 4 bases and 10 bases, there was a span of 13 bases. CDR3 amino acids: CSVVNRGRAFF. DNA of the CDR3: TGCAGCGTTGTTAACCGGGGGCGAGCTTTCTTT.

V and J are TRBV5-8 and TRBJ1-1; TRBD1 matches at 8 bases. CDR1 and CDR2 (germline): SGHTS, YDEGEE. V lost 3 bases and J lost 5; bases outside the gene matches: 12. CDR3 length equals 16 residues. CDR3 DNA sequence: TGTGCCAGCAGCTCAAAGAACAGGGGGAGGGGTACTGAAGCTTTCTTT. Translated, it gives CASSSKNRGRGTEAFF.

This clone has only a few counts. V is TRBV5-4 and J is TRBJ1-5, with 7 bases aligning to TRBD1. Germline-derived CDR1 and CDR2 are SGHNT and YYREEE (reference sequence). The CDR3 has 13 residues. V lost 4 bases to trimming and J lost 8 bases; unmatched junction nucleotides: 6. The CDR3 reads CASSQGGGEPQHF. As DNA, the CDR3 is TGTGCCAGCAGCCAAGGGGGCGGGGAGCCCCAGCATTTT.

The gene calls are TRBV7-9 and TRBJ1-4; D remains unclear. The CDR3 contains 12 residues. Germline V gene sequence: CDR1 SEHNR, CDR2 FQNEAQ (reference sequence). Trimming removed 5 bases at V and 6 bases at J, with 7 bases between. The CDR3 DNA follows: TGTGCCAGCAGCGAGGAGTATGAAAAACTGTTTTTT. Amino acids: CASSEEYEKLFF.

The chain recombines TRBV7-2 with TRBJ2-3, with D perhaps assigned TRBD1 or TRBD2 (5 bases each). Germline V gives CDR1 SGHTA, CDR2 FQGNSA. Deletions cut 8 bases from V and 4 bases from J, with 19 bases between. The length of the CDR3 is 15 residues. This chain's CDR3 is CASGPGPKGSDTQYF. The CDR3 region has the DNA TGTGCCAGCGGACCGGGACCAAAGGGTTCAGATACGCAGTATTTT.

The chain uses TRBV5-1 and TRBJ2-7; 7 positions match TRBD1. The CDR3 is 16 residues long. After removal of 3 bases from V and 5 bases from J, the junction contained 14 bases not matched to a gene. Germline CDR1 reads SGHRS; CDR2 reads YFSETQ. CDR3 region: CASSSVPGTEINEQYF. CDR3 in DNA: TGCGCCAGCAGCTCGGTTCCCGGGACAGAGATCAACGAGCAGTACTTC.

J is TRBJ1-1 and V is TRBV19; 10 nucleotides match TRBD1. Germline CDR1 LNHDA, CDR2 SQIVND (reference sequence). Losses at the gene ends were 4 bases for V and 8 bases for J; bases not matched to a gene: 10. CDR3 length: 15 amino acids. CDR3: CASSRGQGRFQEAFF. The CDR3 nucleotides read TGTGCCAGTAGTAGGGGACAGGGGAGGTTTCAAGAAGCTTTCTTT.

The rearrangement uses TRBV5-6 and TRBJ2-2; D possibly corresponds to TRBD1 (6 bases). The CDR3 totals 14 residues. Germline V gene data show CDR1 as SGHDT and CDR2 as YYEEEE. Trimming cost V 4 bases and J 8 bases, with 15 bases left between them. CDR3 in DNA: TGTGCCAGCAGCGGAGGACTGGGGGCTGGGGAGCTGTTTTTT. The encoded protein is CASSGGLGAGELFF.

The gene calls are TRBV27 and TRBJ1-2; D not certain. CDR3 size: 12 residues. The germline CDR1 and CDR2 sequences are MNHEY and SMNVEV (reference sequence). The germline V and J ends were trimmed by 10 bases and 6 bases, with 15 bases remaining between them. The CDR3 protein is CATQSTGHGYTF. CDR3 DNA: TGTGCCACCCAATCGACCGGGCATGGCTACACCTTC.

The rearrangement uses TRBV7-8 and TRBJ2-1; 8 bases fit TRBD2. The CDR3 is 16 amino acids. The junction had 5 bases not matched to a gene; V was cut back by 1 base and J by 3 bases. Germline loops: CDR1 SGHVS, CDR2 FQNEAQ. The CDR3 nucleotides are TGTGCCAGCAGCTTAGGAGCGGGAGCATTCTACAATGAGCAGTTCTTC. Translating it yields CASSLGAGAFYNEQFF.

This clone came up a few times. This chain joins TRBV5-4 and TRBJ2-7; D perhaps matches TRBD1 (6 bases). Germline lookup yields CDR1 SGHNT and CDR2 YYREEE (reference sequence). CDR3 length: 14 amino acids. Between the trimmed V and J ends, which lost 2 bases and 3 bases, there was a span of 12 bases. The CDR3 DNA sequence: TGTGCCAGCAGCTTACAGGGTAAAGGCTACGAGCAGTACTTC. Translation gives CASSLQGKGYEQYF. Full variable domain (outside the CDR3, taken from reference TRBV5-4 and TRBJ2-7): ETGVTQSPTHLIKTRGQQVTLRCSSQSGHNTVSWYQQALGQGPQFIFQYYREEENGRGNFPPRFSGLQFPNYSSELNVNALELDDSALYLCASSLQGKGYEQYFGPGTRLTVT.

CDR3 DNA: TGTGCCAGTAGAATACTCACAGGGCGCCTTAGCAATCAGCCCCAGCATTTT. Its translation is CASRILTGRLSNQPQHF. The J gene is TRBJ1-5, the V gene TRBV19; perhaps TRBD1 as D (6 bases). The CDR3 consists of 17 residues. Trimming removed 6 bases from V and 0 bases from J, with 18 bases in between. From germline, CDR1 is LNHDA and CDR2 SQIVND (reference sequence).

This clone has just a few counts. The chain recombines TRBV27 with TRBJ2-1; no reliable D call. The CDR3 spans 11 residues. V lost 6 bases and J 7 bases, leaving 7 bases between the germline ends. CDR1 is MNHEY and CDR2 is SMNVEV in the germline V gene (reference sequence). The CDR3 region has the DNA TGTGCCAGCAGCGTTCTTAATGAGCAGTTCTTC. Its translation is CASSVLNEQFF.

The gene calls are TRBV14 and TRBJ2-5, with D possibly TRBD2 on 6 matching bases. CDR1 and CDR2 (germline): SGHDN, FVKESK. The CDR3 runs to 17 residues. Trimming stripped 4 bases from V and 4 bases from J, with 22 bases between. CDR3 DNA: TGTGCCAGCAGCCCTAAACGGAGGGTGGACCCCACAGAGACCCAGTACTTC. This gives the protein CASSPKRRVDPTETQYF.

In this sample, this clone turned up a few times. The chain combines TRBV7-2 with TRBJ1-2; no clear D gene. CDR3 size: 13 residues. V dropped 4 bases and J dropped 8 bases, with 14 bases sitting between them. CDR1 SGHTA and CDR2 FQGNSA come from the germline V gene. The CDR3 region is CASSYERVGGYTF. The DNA for the CDR3 is TGTGCCAGCAGCTACGAACGGGTTGGGGGCTACACCTTC.

The chain has TRBV9 and TRBJ2-3; no firm D call. The CDR3 sequence is 15 residues long. Trimming removed 0 bases at V and 0 bases at J, with 8 bases between. Germline loops: CDR1 SGDLS, CDR2 YYNGEE. DNA for the CDR3: TGTGCCAGCAGCGTAGCTCCTATTAGCACAGATACGCAGTATTTT. As protein: CASSVAPISTDTQYF.

The chain combines TRBV30 with TRBJ1-1; TRBD1 agrees at 9 bases. The CDR3 is 14 amino acids. V gave up 3 bases and J gave up 5 bases; unmatched junction bases: 7. The germline V gene encodes CDR1 GTSNPN and CDR2 SVGIG (reference sequence). CDR3 in amino acids: CAWRSQGARTEAFF. The CDR3 DNA reads as TGTGCCTGGAGATCACAGGGGGCTCGGACTGAAGCTTTCTTT.

The V gene is TRBV5-4, the J gene TRBJ2-7; TRBD2 matches at 8 bases. V trimming: 4 bases; J trimming: 7 bases; junction bases outside the gene matches: 19. CDR3 length equals 17 residues. Germline V gives CDR1 SGHNT, CDR2 YYREEE (reference sequence). CDR3 region: CASSNGTISGTTREQYF. CDR3 coding DNA: TGTGCCAGCAGCAACGGAACTATTAGCGGGACCACCCGAGAGCAGTACTTC.

CDR3 nucleotides: TGTGCCAGCAGTGAAACGGAAGAGACCCAGTACTTC. As protein: CASSETEETQYF. This sequence joins TRBV2 and TRBJ2-5; D gene uncertain. CDR3 size: 12 residues. V lost 2 bases, J lost 3 bases, and 4 bases lay in between. CDR1 and CDR2 (germline): SNHLY, FYNNEI.

The V call is TRBV7-9, the J call TRBJ2-3; D remains unclear. The CDR3 extends over 15 amino acids. Per the germline V gene, CDR1 is SEHNR and CDR2 is FQNEAQ (reference sequence). Trimming pared 3 bases from V and 6 bases from J, leaving 16 bases between. CDR3 residues: CASSFGNTFGDTQYF. The DNA of the CDR3 is TGTGCCAGCAGCTTCGGTAACACCTTCGGGGATACGCAGTATTTT.

This sequence joins TRBV6-4 and TRBJ2-2; D is uncertain. The CDR3 length is 15 residues. V was clipped by 4 bases and J by 0 bases, with 9 bases between them. Germline V gene sequence: CDR1 MRHNA, CDR2 SNTAGT. This chain's CDR3 is CASSVSEANTGELFF. CDR3 DNA sequence: TGTGCCAGCAGTGTATCAGAAGCGAACACCGGGGAGCTGTTTTTT.

Only a few counts were recorded for this clone. The chain uses TRBV4-3 and TRBJ2-1, with 7 bases identical to TRBD2. V trimming: 0 bases; J trimming: 9 bases; junction bases outside the gene matches: 8. This CDR3 spans 15 amino acids. CDR1 and CDR2 from the germline V gene are LGHNA and YSLEER. The CDR3 loop reads CASSQDHFTSAEQFF. The CDR3 DNA sequence: TGCGCCAGCAGCCAAGACCATTTTACTAGCGCTGAGCAGTTCTTC.

This clone was seen many times. The V gene is TRBV7-6, the J gene TRBJ2-2; TRBD2 aligns across 7 bases. This CDR3 spans 16 amino acids. The trim removed 3 bases at V and 0 bases at J, leaving 4 bases unmatched. Looked up from germline, CDR1 is SGHVS and CDR2 is FNYEAQ. The CDR3 spells CASSLGLAANTGELFF. The CDR3 nucleotides are TGTGCCAGCAGCTTGGGTCTAGCGGCGAACACCGGGGAGCTGTTTTTT.

This clone was detected ten times or more. This sequence joins TRBV5-1 and TRBJ2-1, with D unresolved. The V end was cut by 4 bases, the J end by 6 bases, with 11 bases between. The CDR3 extends over 13 amino acids. Germline CDR1 and CDR2: SGHRS and YFSETQ. The CDR3 nucleotides read TGCGCCAGCAGCCTGCAGGAGATCAATGAGCAGTTCTTC. Amino acid sequence: CASSLQEINEQFF.

This clone was recorded once. The rearrangement uses TRBV30 and TRBJ2-4, with 7 bases fitting TRBD2. After removal of 3 bases from V and 0 bases from J, the junction contained 17 bases not matched to a gene. The CDR3 is 19 residues long. Germline assignment: CDR1 GTSNPN and CDR2 SVGIG (reference sequence). The DNA for the CDR3 is TGTGCCTGGAGCAGACGGGGGGTGGCACCCACCATAGCCAAAAACATTCAGTACTTC. This codes for CAWSRRGVAPTIAKNIQYF.

V gene TRBV18 combines with J gene TRBJ1-3; possibly TRBD1 for D (6 bases). V lost 2 bases, J lost 9 bases, and 20 bases lay in between. CDR1 and CDR2 (germline): KGHSH, LQKENI. CDR3 size: 16 residues. CDR3 residues: CASSPTGRIGDRTIYF. The CDR3, as DNA: TGTGCCAGCTCACCAACAGGGAGGATAGGGGATCGCACCATATATTTT.

This clone occurred a few times. The same CDR3 arises from other DNA sequences in this sample as well. The J gene is TRBJ2-7, the V gene TRBV7-2; D not certain. V was cut by 3 bases and J by 4 bases, with 10 bases left in between. The V gene's germline CDR1 is SGHTA and CDR2 FQGNSA. The CDR3 spans 13 residues. CDR3 loop: CASSLEAEYEQYF. In DNA form, the CDR3 reads TGTGCCAGCAGCTTGGAAGCAGAGTACGAGCAGTACTTC.

The chain joins TRBV11-3 to TRBJ2-7; D gene uncertain. Germline V gene sequence: CDR1 SGHNT, CDR2 YENEEA. V shed 2 bases and J shed 0 bases, with 2 bases lying between them. This CDR3 contains 12 residues. CDR3 sequence: CASSLNSYEQYF. The CDR3 nucleotides are TGTGCCAGCAGCTTAAACTCCTACGAGCAGTACTTC.